This T cell receptor (beta chain) was observed in a study of molecular identifiers for immune sequencing clone quantification. The CDR3 covers 14 residues. Trimming took off 0 bases at V and 9 bases at J, with 10 bases between the two ends. Germline values: CDR1 SGDLS, CDR2 YYNGEE. Making the bulk TCR libraries relied on previously described methods and listed TCR primers. TCRdb re-called the PCR reads with MiXCR, one entry per CDR3 protein. Of hundreds of thousands of distinct CDR3 sequences in the sample, around 25% are singletons; the top ten hold 0.7% to 0.95%. The origin of this receptor is a human donor in good health. Some libraries in this study had Jurkat cell RNA spiked in. The sample taken for sequencing was naive CD8+ T cells from blood, with Jurkat cell RNA spiked in. Subset defined: FACS-sorted CD8+CD4-CCR7+CD45RA+ naive T cells. The chain has TRBV9 and TRBJ1-6, with D unclear. The CDR3 region is CASSVGDAGSPLHF. The CDR3 DNA follows: TGTGCCAGCAGCGTAGGGGATGCCGGTTCACCCCTCCACTTT.